This T cell receptor beta chain was retrieved from a study of T cell changes during pregnancy in multiple sclerosis. Produced via immunoSEQ multiplex PCR; TCRdb's table is partial and in-frame only. The profile shows some 28,000 clones, 85% to 95% of them singletons. V dropped 3 bases and J dropped 5; count of bases not matched to a gene: 1. CDR1 and CDR2 (germline): GTSNPN, SVGIG (reference sequence). The CDR3 consists of 13 residues. The chain has TRBV30 and TRBJ1-5, with 10 bases aligning to TRBD1. This receptor was obtained from a female donor with multiple sclerosis, enrolled in a pregnancy study. The material sequenced was CD4+ T cells from peripheral blood mononuclear cells, taken after pregnancy. CDR3 sequence (DNA): TGTGCCTGGAGAGGACAGGGGGATCAGCCCCAGCATTTT. Translated: CAWRGQGDQPQHF. The full variable domain, in which reference TRBV30 and TRBJ1-5 provide the parts outside the CDR3, is SQTIHQWPATLVQPVGSPLSLECTVEGTSNPNLYWYRQAAGRGLQLLFYSVGIGQISSEVPQNLSASRPQDRQFILSSKKLLLSDSGFYLCAWRGQGDQPQHFGDGTRLSIL.